These 22 T cell receptor beta chains were all obtained from the same sample, sequenced in a study of cytomegalovirus exposure and HLA in healthy donors. Primers included in the PCR were 60 Vbeta and 13 Jbeta primers. Here immunoSEQ multiplex PCR was the method, and the copy in TCRdb shows in-frame clones only, minus some. The repertoire has nearly 95,000 clones, about 60% of them found once; the top ten carry roughly 6.3%. The specimen sequenced was PBMCs. These receptors originate from a woman in her thirties in good health and CMV-seronegative.

This clone was picked up a small number of times. The chain recombines TRBV10-1 with TRBJ1-1; 8 nucleotides agree with TRBD1. The germline V gene has CDR1 WNHNN and CDR2 SYGVQD (reference sequence). After removal of 7 bases from V and 1 base from J, the junction contained 2 bases not matched to a gene. The CDR3 has 13 residues. In nucleotides, the CDR3 is TGCGCCAGCAACGACAGGGGGAACACTGAAGCTTTCTTT. It translates to CASNDRGNTEAFF.

J is TRBJ2-5 and V is TRBV6-5, with TRBD2 as a possible D gene (6 bases). V dropped 6 bases and J dropped 2 bases, with 13 bases sitting between them. CDR3 length: 14 amino acids. Germline CDR1 and CDR2: MNHEY and SVGAGI. CDR3 bases: TGTGCCAGCAGAAGCCGGGGGATACAAGAGACCCAGTACTTC. It yields the protein CASRSRGIQETQYF.

This chain links TRBV29-1 with TRBJ2-5, with 12 bases matching TRBD2. The J call may be in error: the DNA end matches TRBJ2-7 better. The CDR3 consists of 13 residues. Germline V gene sequence: CDR1 SQVTM, CDR2 ANQGSEA. In nucleotides, the CDR3 is TGCAGCGTCGGGCTAGCGGGAGGGCGCGAGCAGTACTTC. It specifies CSVGLAGGREQYF.

The table lists this clone with a few counts. The rearrangement uses TRBV2 and TRBJ2-6; 9 nucleotides align to TRBD1. The J segment lost 4 bases and the V segment lost 6 bases, leaving 7 bases of the junction unmatched. CDR3 length: 16 residues. Germline lookup yields CDR1 SNHLY and CDR2 FYNNEI. CDR3 amino acids: CASRNRGLSGANVLTF. CDR3 sequence (DNA): TGTGCCAGCAGGAACAGGGGGCTCTCCGGGGCCAACGTCCTGACTTTC.

This clone has just one count. This chain links TRBV7-7 with TRBJ2-1; tentatively, D is TRBD2 (5 bases). Germline CDR1 is SSHAT and CDR2 is FNYEAQ (reference sequence). Trimming removed 8 bases from V and 3 bases from J, with 23 bases in between. The CDR3 consists of 17 residues. The CDR3 DNA sequence: TGTGCCAGCGCTATGCAACCTGGGAGCAACATCTACAATGAGCAGTTCTTC. Translated, it gives CASAMQPGSNIYNEQFF.

The chain is built from TRBV5-1 and TRBJ2-5, with 9 bases that match TRBD2. Germline values: CDR1 SGHRS, CDR2 YFSETQ. This CDR3 has 16 amino acids. V shed 5 bases and J 0 bases; nucleotides not matched to a gene: 8. The CDR3 loop is CASRELAGVDQETQYF. In DNA, the CDR3 is TGCGCCAGCAGGGAGTTAGCGGGGGTGGACCAAGAGACCCAGTACTTC.

The chain carries TRBV2 and TRBJ2-3, with 12 bases aligning to TRBD2. Germline V gives CDR1 SNHLY, CDR2 FYNNEI. Losses at the gene ends were 6 bases for V and 3 bases for J; bases not matched to a gene: 4. The CDR3 has 15 amino acids. This CDR3 reads CASRGLAGGTDTQYF. The CDR3 DNA sequence: TGTGCCAGCAGGGGTCTAGCGGGAGGGACAGATACGCAGTATTTT.

The rearrangement uses TRBV23-1 and TRBJ1-1; 8 bases are a match to TRBD1. TRBV23-1 is recorded as an ORF, its role being uncertain. With V trimmed by 0 bases and J by 7 bases, 10 bases remained unmatched. The CDR3 runs to 16 residues. CDR3 protein: CASSQSPDRGIDEAFF. In DNA, the CDR3 is TGCGCCAGCAGTCAATCCCCCGACAGGGGCATTGATGAAGCTTTCTTT.

CDR3 sequence reads: CASSQVGLAGYEQYF. In nucleotides, the CDR3 is TGTGCCAGCAGCCAAGTGGGTCTAGCGGGCTACGAGCAGTACTTC. V usage is TRBV14 and J usage is TRBJ2-7, with 8 bases aligning to TRBD2. CDR3 length: 15 residues. J gave up 3 bases and V 1 base, and 5 bases lay outside the gene matches. Germline lookup yields CDR1 SGHDN and CDR2 FVKESK.

The chain carries TRBV4-2 and TRBJ2-7; perhaps TRBD2 as D (6 bases). Trimming left V 1 base short and J 7 bases short, with 8 bases between. The CDR3 is made up of 12 amino acids. Germline CDR1 LGHNA, CDR2 YNFKEQ. The CDR3 region is CASSQVSGEQYF. CDR3 bases: TGTGCCAGCAGCCAAGTAAGCGGGGAGCAGTACTTC.

This clone appeared a single time. This rearrangement joins TRBV6-1 to TRBJ1-3, with D uncertain. The germline V and J ends were trimmed by 8 bases and 4 bases, with 9 bases remaining between them. The length of the CDR3 is 12 residues. Per the germline V gene, CDR1 is MNHNS and CDR2 is SASEGT. The CDR3 sequence: CASPLIGNTIYF. CDR3 coding DNA: TGTGCCAGCCCCCTAATCGGAAACACCATATATTTT.

Only a few counts were recorded for this clone. The rearrangement joins TRBV7-9 to TRBJ2-2; TRBD2 matches at 7 bases. Unmatched junction bases numbered 16, after V lost 2 bases and J lost 7 bases. Germline V gives CDR1 SEHNR, CDR2 FQNEAQ (reference sequence). This CDR3 has 18 residues. The DNA for the CDR3 is TGTGCCAGCAGCTTAAAATTGAAGGTGTTAGCGGGTATCGGGGAGCTGTTTTTT. Its translation: CASSLKLKVLAGIGELFF.

The V call is TRBV5-1, the J call TRBJ1-1, with TRBD1 as a possible D gene (6 bases). The CDR3 has 13 amino acids. Germline V gene sequence: CDR1 SGHRS, CDR2 YFSETQ. The V and J ends lost 4 bases and 1 base respectively, with 8 bases between them. This CDR3 reads CASSVGQNTEAFF. As DNA, the CDR3 is TGCGCCAGCAGCGTGGGACAGAACACTGAAGCTTTCTTT.

The V call is TRBV6-5, the J call TRBJ1-4, with D possibly TRBD1 on 5 matching bases. This CDR3 comprises 15 residues. Germline CDR1 MNHEY, CDR2 SVGAGI. The V gene lost 0 bases and the J gene lost 5 bases, with 10 bases spanning the gap. CDR3 in amino acids: CASSYSAGRNEKLFF. Here the CDR3 DNA reads TGTGCCAGCAGTTACTCAGCAGGGAGGAATGAAAAACTGTTTTTT.

The genes are TRBV5-1 and TRBJ2-1; 14 nucleotides agree with TRBD2. CDR1 is SGHRS, CDR2 YFSETQ, per germline. The CDR3 loop spans 15 amino acids. V shed 0 bases and J 9 bases; nucleotides not matched to a gene: 2. The CDR3 spells CASSLVTSGRGEQFF. The DNA of the CDR3 is TGCGCCAGCAGCTTGGTGACTAGCGGGAGGGGTGAGCAGTTCTTC.

The chain is built from TRBV10-1 and TRBJ1-4, with 7 positions matching TRBD1. Germline V gene sequence: CDR1 WNHNN, CDR2 SYGVQD (reference sequence). The trim removed 6 bases at V and 8 bases at J, leaving 9 bases unmatched. The length of the CDR3 is 14 residues. CDR3 amino acids: CASSRDREWEKLFF. CDR3 nucleotide sequence: TGCGCCAGCAGCCGCGACAGGGAGTGGGAAAAACTGTTTTTT.

The V gene is TRBV2, the J gene TRBJ2-3, with 7 bases that match TRBD2. The V segment lost 4 bases and the J segment 4 bases; nucleotides outside the gene matches: 20. CDR1 SNHLY and CDR2 FYNNEI come from the germline V gene. This CDR3 spans 19 amino acids. CDR3 nucleotide sequence: TGTGCCAGCAGTGTCCCCGACGCGGGAGAGCGTGTGGGCCCAGATACGCAGTATTTT. It is translated as CASSVPDAGERVGPDTQYF. Together with reference TRBV2 and TRBJ2-3, the CDR3 gives the full variable domain: EPEVTQTPSHQVTQMGQEVILRCVPISNHLYFYWYRQILGQKVEFLVSFYNNEISEKSEIFDDQFSVERPDGSNFTLKIRSTKLEDSAMYFCASSVPDAGERVGPDTQYFGPGTRLTVL.

The V gene is TRBV7-9, the J gene TRBJ1-6, with D possibly matching TRBD1 (6 bases). Germline V gene data show CDR1 as SEHNR and CDR2 as FQNEAQ (reference sequence). V lost 5 bases and J 7 bases, leaving 15 bases between the germline ends. This CDR3 is 15 amino acids long. CDR3 loop: CASSPGQTDNSPLHF. The CDR3 DNA is TGTGCCAGCAGCCCCGGACAGACGGACAATTCACCCCTCCACTTT.

This rearrangement joins TRBV6-6 to TRBJ2-5; D might be TRBD2 (5 bases). The V gene lost 6 bases and the J gene lost 2 bases, with 10 bases spanning the gap. Germline CDR1 reads MNHNY; CDR2 reads SVGAGI (reference sequence). CDR3 size: 13 residues. The CDR3 region is CASSYLAQETQYF. DNA for the CDR3: TGTGCCAGCAGCTATTTAGCGCAAGAGACCCAGTACTTC.

This clone was detected only a few times. The chain links TRBV6-5 to TRBJ2-3, with TRBD1 matching over 9 bases. The CDR3 extends over 16 amino acids. V trimming: 2 bases; J trimming: 8 bases; junction bases outside the gene matches: 11. Germline lookup yields CDR1 MNHEY and CDR2 SVGAGI. The CDR3 protein is CASSYPSGTGRPTQYF. The DNA for the CDR3 is TGTGCCAGCAGTTACCCTTCTGGGACAGGGAGGCCTACGCAGTATTTT.

This clone was found a few times. The chain has TRBV6-5 and TRBJ2-1; 9 bases map to TRBD2. CDR3 length equals 15 residues. Germline V gene data show CDR1 as MNHEY and CDR2 as SVGAGI. Unmatched junction bases numbered 4, after V lost 5 bases and J lost 2 bases. CDR3: CASSPTSGPYNEQFF. In DNA, the CDR3 is TGTGCCAGCAGTCCCACTAGCGGGCCCTACAATGAGCAGTTCTTC.

The chain uses TRBV12-5 and TRBJ2-7; D is possibly TRBD1 (7 bases). CDR1 is LGHNT, CDR2 FRNRAP, per germline. This CDR3 comprises 13 residues. The V gene lost 5 bases and the J gene lost 3 bases, with 11 bases spanning the gap. CDR3 DNA sequence: TGTGCTAGTGGTCCGGGGGACAGCTACGAGCAGTACTTC. It specifies CASGPGDSYEQYF. Full variable domain (outside the CDR3, taken from reference TRBV12-5 and TRBJ2-7): DARVTQTPRHKVTEMGQEVTMRCQPILGHNTVFWYRQTMMQGLELLAYFRNRAPLDDSGMPKDRFSAEMPDATLATLKIQPSEPRDSAVYFCASGPGDSYEQYFGPGTRLTVT.